These 15 T cell receptor beta chains were all obtained from the same sample, sequenced in a study of T cell responses to AZD1222 COVID-19 vaccine. Sequencing was performed with immunoSEQ multiplex PCR; in TCRdb, only in-frame clones are kept and a portion is missing. This table holds about 180,000 clones, more than 80% found once. Sample: peripheral blood, taken 28 days after the second dose of the MenACWY control vaccine. The receptors were gathered from an adult who received the MenACWY meningococcal vaccine as a control.

The chain joins TRBV28 to TRBJ1-5; a weak D match, TRBD1 (6 bases). The V gene lost 5 bases and the J gene lost 6 bases, with 23 bases spanning the gap. CDR1 is MDHEN and CDR2 is SYDVKM in the germline V gene. CDR3 length: 17 amino acids. CDR3 DNA: TGTGCCAGCAGTACCCCGCTGGGGACAAACTTGGGTCAGCCCCAGCATTTT. The encoded protein is CASSTPLGTNLGQPQHF. The full variable domain, its missing parts supplied by reference TRBV28 and TRBJ1-5, is DVKVTQSSRYLVKRTGEKVFLECVQDMDHENMFWYRQDPGLGLRLIYFSYDVKMKEKGDIPEGYSVSREKKERFSLILESASTNQTSMYLCASSTPLGTNLGQPQHFGDGTRLSIL.

The chain joins TRBV7-9 to TRBJ2-7, with TRBD2 as a possible D gene (5 bases). CDR1 and CDR2 (germline): SEHNR, FQNEAQ (reference sequence). The CDR3 is 15 amino acids. V was trimmed by 4 bases and J by 5 bases, leaving 18 bases between them. The CDR3 loop is CASSSFFGGSHEQYF. Here the CDR3 DNA reads TGTGCCAGCAGCTCGTTTTTCGGTGGGAGCCACGAGCAGTACTTC.

With regard to this clone: The junction departs from germline at one end; a sequencing error may be responsible. CDR3: CASSIEAHMNTEACF. The CDR3 coding sequence is TGTGCCAGTAGTATAGAGGCACACATGAACACTGAAGCTTGCTTT. The rearrangement links TRBV19 to TRBJ1-1; D gene uncertain. CDR3 length: 15 residues. Germline V gene lookup returns CDR1 LNHDA and CDR2 SQIVND (reference sequence).

This chain uses TRBV9 with TRBJ1-6; D perhaps matches TRBD1 (5 bases). This CDR3 region has 14 residues. Germline CDR1 reads SGDLS; CDR2 reads YYNGEE. V dropped 3 bases and J dropped 7 bases, with 11 bases sitting between them. The CDR3 sequence: CASSDDSLNSPLHF. The CDR3 bases are TGTGCCAGCAGCGACGACAGTTTAAATTCACCCCTCCACTTT.

V usage is TRBV7-3 and J usage is TRBJ2-2; TRBD1 matches 8 bases. The V and J ends lost 5 bases and 4 bases, in that order; junction bases with no gene match: 9. The CDR3 runs 16 residues. Germline CDR1 SGHTA, CDR2 FQGTGA. This chain's CDR3 is CASSPGAGGITGELFF. CDR3 coding DNA: TGTGCCAGCAGCCCTGGGGCAGGGGGCATCACCGGGGAGCTGTTTTTT.

The DNA of the CDR3 is TGTGCCAGCAGTACTAGAATGGATGAAAAACTGTTTTTT. Its translation is CASSTRMDEKLFF. The rearrangement uses TRBV28 and TRBJ1-4; D unclear. Germline CDR1 and CDR2: MDHEN and SYDVKM. The CDR3 sequence is 13 residues long. Trimming shortened V by 5 bases and J by 6 bases, and 10 bases separated the two germline ends.

V and J are TRBV28 and TRBJ1-1, with 10 bases lining up with TRBD1. CDR3 length: 13 amino acids. Germline V CDR1 and CDR2: MDHEN, SYDVKM. Trimming at V came to 10 bases and at J to 2 bases, leaving 4 bases not matched to a gene. CDR3 coding DNA: TGTGCCACCGGGACAGGGGATAACACTGAAGCTTTCTTT. Translating it yields CATGTGDNTEAFF. Combining the CDR3 with reference TRBV28 and TRBJ1-1 gives the whole variable domain DVKVTQSSRYLVKRTGEKVFLECVQDMDHENMFWYRQDPGLGLRLIYFSYDVKMKEKGDIPEGYSVSREKKERFSLILESASTNQTSMYLCATGTGDNTEAFFGQGTRLTVV.

V usage is TRBV7-9 and J usage is TRBJ1-1, with 7 bases lining up with TRBD1. Germline V gives CDR1 SEHNR, CDR2 FQNEAQ (reference sequence). This CDR3 is 14 amino acids long. The junction had 7 bases not matched to a gene; V was cut back by 5 bases and J by 4 bases. CDR3 in amino acids: CASSRTGPITEAFF. CDR3 nucleotide sequence: TGTGCCAGCAGCCGGACAGGTCCAATCACTGAAGCTTTCTTT.

J is TRBJ2-1 and V is TRBV10-3; 10 nucleotides line up with TRBD2. Germline CDR1 is ENHRY and CDR2 is SYGVKD. With V trimmed by 6 bases and J by 8 bases, 7 bases remained unmatched. The CDR3 is 14 amino acids. The CDR3 here is CAIRASGGRDEQFF. The CDR3 coding sequence is TGTGCCATCAGGGCTAGCGGGGGCAGGGATGAGCAGTTCTTC.

This clone was detected a few times. V gene TRBV11-2 combines with J gene TRBJ2-1, with D perhaps TRBD2 (6 bases). The CDR3 has 15 residues. The germline V and J ends were trimmed by 4 bases and 4 bases, with 14 bases remaining between them. Germline V lookup: CDR1 SGHAT, CDR2 FQNNGV. CDR3 sequence: CASSSLSGSYNEQFF. CDR3 nucleotide sequence: TGTGCCAGCAGCTCCCTTAGCGGCTCGTACAATGAGCAGTTCTTC.

The chain combines TRBV27 with TRBJ2-1; a weak D match, TRBD2 (5 bases). CDR1 is MNHEY, CDR2 SMNVEV, per germline (reference sequence). V gave up 3 bases and J gave up 0 bases, with 12 bases separating them. This CDR3 is built from 16 residues. CDR3 nucleotide sequence: TGTGCCAGCAGTTTTAAGCGGAGCGGCTCCTACAATGAGCAGTTCTTC. Translating gives CASSFKRSGSYNEQFF.

The chain has TRBV30 and TRBJ1-4; tentative D call: TRBD1 (5 bases). CDR1 is GTSNPN, CDR2 SVGIG, per germline (reference sequence). V was shortened by 3 bases and J by 5 bases, with 16 bases between the two germline ends. The CDR3 loop spans 15 amino acids. The DNA of the CDR3 is TGTGCCTGGAGCCCCCGAGGGGCCCTAAATGAAAAACTGTTTTTT. It translates to CAWSPRGALNEKLFF.

This chain uses TRBV2 with TRBJ1-6; 8 nucleotides line up with TRBD1. V dropped 6 bases and J dropped 0; count of bases not matched to a gene: 10. Germline assignment: CDR1 SNHLY and CDR2 FYNNEI. This CDR3 region has 18 residues. In DNA form, the CDR3 reads TGTGCCAGCAGCGGTGGACAGGGCGGGGGCTCCTATAATTCACCCCTCCACTTT. Its protein product is CASSGGQGGGSYNSPLHF.

In this sample, this clone turned up a few times. The CDR3 reads CAAAENTGSYGYTF. Here the CDR3 DNA reads TGTGCCGCGGCAGAGAATACAGGGTCCTATGGCTACACCTTC. This chain joins TRBV10-3 and TRBJ1-2; TRBD1 might be the D (6 bases). Germline V gene data show CDR1 as ENHRY and CDR2 as SYGVKD. The V and J ends lost 11 bases and 4 bases respectively, with 20 bases between them. The CDR3 extends over 14 amino acids.

The chain uses TRBV7-9 and TRBJ1-4, with D tentatively TRBD1 (6 bases). The CDR3 length is 13 residues. V gave up 5 bases and J gave up 8 bases, with 12 bases separating them. The germline gives CDR1 SEHNR, CDR2 FQNEAQ (reference sequence). This CDR3 is CASSTSGVEKLFF. The CDR3 bases are TGTGCCAGCAGCACCTCAGGGGTGGAAAAACTGTTTTTT.